The present T cell receptor beta chain was sequenced within a study of CDR3 diversity in severe acne. The germline V and J ends were trimmed by 1 base and 3 bases, with 16 bases remaining between them. Germline V lookup: CDR1 SGHVS, CDR2 FQNEAQ. This CDR3 is 17 amino acids long. TCRdb passed the PCR reads through MiXCR, listing each CDR3 protein once. The top ten clones hold roughly 12% of a sample with roughly 100,000 distinct CDR3 sequences, 51% of them seen once. This clonotype was seen ten or more times. The chain couples TRBV7-8 to TRBJ1-3, with TRBD1 as a possible D gene (6 bases). Sequences were obtained from blood. The receptor's source is a male donor with acne. In DNA, the CDR3 is TGTGCCAGCAGCTTAGTCCCCCCAGGGGCGCGTGGAAACACCATATATTTT. Residues: CASSLVPPGARGNTIYF.